These 30 T cell receptor beta chains share one sample of origin, sequenced in a study of identical twins listed by TCRdb under 2016. Library generation was performed with 5' RACE. The listed sequencing device is Illumina HiSeq 2000. TCRdb reran the public reads through fastp at Q25 and MiXCR, keeping productive beta chains. Each entry merges the rows of one CDR3 protein and shows their most common DNA and genes. The sample records 270,000 or so distinct CDR3 sequences, roughly 8% of which are singletons. Of the sample, 2.5% to 3.5% falls within the top ten clones. This sample also appeared in a second study, on yellow fever vaccine responses in identical twins.

Sequenced sample: CD8+ T cells sorted from blood. These TCRs come from a woman aged 18-29 years in good health.

The rearrangement uses TRBV2 and TRBJ1-4, with a weak D call TRBD1 (6 bases). Trimming took 10 bases from V and 7 from J, leaving 13 bases between them. Germline lookup yields CDR1 SNHLY and CDR2 FYNNEI. The CDR3 is made up of 12 amino acids. CDR3 region: CAIYGGGEKLFF. DNA of the CDR3: TGTGCCATTTATGGAGGGGGTGAAAAACTGTTTTTT.

Ten or more counts support this clonotype. The J gene is TRBJ2-3, the V gene TRBV28; 8 nucleotides line up with TRBD2. Germline lookup yields CDR1 MDHEN and CDR2 SYDVKM. V was clipped by 5 bases and J by 2 bases; unmatched bases: 9. The CDR3 is made up of 16 amino acids. The CDR3 bases are TGTGCCAGCAGTCCGCAGCGGGGGACCCTCACAGATACGCAGTATTTT. Amino acids: CASSPQRGTLTDTQYF.

This clonotype was observed a handful of times. CDR3 sequence: CASSGGTSGGAGTDTQYF. The DNA of the CDR3 is TGTGCCAGCAGCGGCGGGACTAGCGGGGGGGCCGGGACAGATACGCAGTATTTT. The rearrangement uses TRBV9 and TRBJ2-3; 16 positions match TRBD2. Germline V CDR1 and CDR2: SGDLS, YYNGEE. J was trimmed by 3 bases and V by 3 bases; bases with no gene match: 7. The CDR3 runs 18 residues.

The chain joins TRBV27 to TRBJ2-7; D is perhaps TRBD2 (7 bases). The CDR3 spans 13 residues. CDR1 and CDR2 (germline): MNHEY, SMNVEV (reference sequence). V shed 3 bases and J shed 6 bases, with 12 bases lying between them. The CDR3: CASSLGGGGEQYF. Written as DNA, the CDR3 is TGTGCCAGCAGTTTGGGGGGAGGGGGCGAGCAGTACTTC.

This clonotype showed up many times. The gene calls are TRBV7-2 and TRBJ2-7; D call uncertain. V lost 5 bases to trimming and J lost 4 bases, with 9 bases between them. Looked up from germline, CDR1 is SGHTA and CDR2 is FQGNSA. The CDR3 sequence is 12 residues long. CDR3 region: CASSPPGYEQYF. The CDR3 DNA reads as TGTGCCAGCAGCCCGCCCGGGTACGAGCAGTACTTC. Looking up the rest from reference TRBV7-2 and TRBJ2-7 gives the full variable domain: GAGVSQSPSNKVTEKGKDVELRCDPISGHTALYWYRQSLGQGLEFLIYFQGNSAPDKSGLPSDRFSAERTGGSVSTLTIQRTQQEDSAVYLCASSPPGYEQYFGPGTRLTVT.

The gene calls are TRBV20-1 and TRBJ2-5; 11 bases line up with TRBD2. Trimming cost V 4 bases and J 5 bases; bases outside gene matches: 18. Germline CDR1 reads DFQATT; CDR2 reads SNEGSKA (reference sequence). This CDR3 has 18 residues. CDR3 DNA: TGCAGTGCTAAAGATTCCTTGCTAATAGCGGGAGGGGGTGAGACCCAGTACTTC. Its translation: CSAKDSLLIAGGGETQYF.

This clonotype was seen repeatedly, ten times or more. V is TRBV4-3 and J is TRBJ2-1; 7 bases fit TRBD1. Germline CDR1 reads LGHNA; CDR2 reads YSLEER. The CDR3 extends over 14 amino acids. V shed 6 bases, J shed 7 bases, and the junction held 9 bases outside the gene matches. This CDR3 is CASSSQGVRNEQFF. The DNA for the CDR3 is TGCGCCAGCAGTAGCCAGGGGGTTCGAAATGAGCAGTTCTTC.

A few counts support this clonotype. CDR3 in amino acids: CASSDPGGGGTGELFF. The CDR3 nucleotides read TGTGCCAGCAGCGACCCCGGAGGGGGAGGTACCGGGGAGCTGTTTTTT. V usage is TRBV7-3 and J usage is TRBJ2-2; D could derive from TRBD1 or TRBD2 (6 bases each). Germline CDR1 and CDR2: SGHTA and FQGTGA. The CDR3 spans 16 residues. V was clipped by 5 bases and J by 5 bases, with 18 bases between them.

This clonotype was detected many times. The chain is built from TRBV7-3 and TRBJ2-3; no reliable D call. Trimming took 6 bases from V and 6 from J, leaving 13 bases between them. The CDR3 runs to 13 residues. Germline values: CDR1 SGHTA, CDR2 FQGTGA. CDR3 DNA: TGTGCCAGCAGACCAACCGCGGCGGATACGCAGTATTTT. Residues: CASRPTAADTQYF.

This clonotype was recorded a few times. The V gene is TRBV6-6, the J gene TRBJ2-7, with D unclear. Germline-derived CDR1 and CDR2 are MNHNY and SVGAGI (reference sequence). CDR3 length: 12 residues. V was pared by 4 bases and J by 7 bases, with 11 bases between. CDR3 region: CASSSDGPEQYF. CDR3 coding DNA: TGTGCCAGCAGTTCAGACGGACCAGAGCAGTACTTC.

This clonotype has more than one count but fewer than ten. The chain has TRBV9 and TRBJ2-5; 7 nucleotides agree with TRBD2. Germline CDR1 reads SGDLS; CDR2 reads YYNGEE. The CDR3 extends over 14 amino acids. The J segment lost 7 bases and the V segment lost 4 bases, leaving 10 bases of the junction unmatched. This CDR3 reads CASSSAAGTGTQYF. Written as DNA, the CDR3 is TGTGCCAGCAGCTCCGCAGCGGGAACGGGGACCCAGTACTTC.

Many counts were recorded for this clonotype. V is TRBV7-8 and J is TRBJ2-5, with TRBD2 matching over 12 bases. CDR1 and CDR2 from the germline V gene are SGHVS and FQNEAQ. The V and J ends lost 6 bases and 4 bases, in that order; junction bases with no gene match: 9. CDR3 size: 16 residues. This chain's CDR3 is CASSALAGGLLETQYF. CDR3 DNA sequence: TGTGCCAGCAGTGCACTAGCGGGGGGTCTCTTAGAGACCCAGTACTTC.

This clonotype was picked up many times. The chain combines TRBV7-9 with TRBJ2-1; a weak D match, TRBD2 (5 bases). This CDR3 spans 13 amino acids. Germline V lookup: CDR1 SEHNR, CDR2 FQNEAQ (reference sequence). V was trimmed by 6 bases and J by 10 bases, leaving 16 bases between them. CDR3 sequence reads: CASSITDGGEQFF. In DNA, the CDR3 is TGTGCCAGCAGTATCACAGACGGAGGAGAGCAGTTCTTC.

The chain joins TRBV11-1 to TRBJ2-7, with D possibly TRBD1 on 6 matching bases. The V end lost 5 bases, the J end lost 1 base, and 12 bases lay between the germline ends. This CDR3 is built from 14 residues. Germline V gene lookup returns CDR1 SGHAT and CDR2 FQDESV (reference sequence). For the CDR3, the DNA is TGTGCCAGCAGCGCCCGGGACACTTCCTACGAGCAGTACTTC. It yields the protein CASSARDTSYEQYF.

This clonotype occurred a few times. The chain employs TRBV13 and TRBJ2-1; D is possibly TRBD2 (7 bases). The CDR3 is made up of 16 amino acids. Trimming stripped 4 bases from V and 7 bases from J, with 20 bases between. Looked up from germline, CDR1 is PRHDT and CDR2 is FYEKMQ (reference sequence). The CDR3, as DNA: TGTGCCAGCAGCTCACTAGCGATCGAACAGGGTAATGAGCAGTTCTTC. Its translation: CASSSLAIEQGNEQFF.

The chain uses TRBV5-6 and TRBJ2-5; D gene unclear. Looked up from germline, CDR1 is SGHDT and CDR2 is YYEEEE. The CDR3 is 13 amino acids. V lost 2 bases, J lost 2 bases, and 7 bases lay in between. The CDR3 coding sequence is TGTGCCAGCAGCTTTGCAGTACAAGAGACCCAGTACTTC. Translated, it gives CASSFAVQETQYF. The variable domain in full, completed from reference TRBV5-6 and TRBJ2-5, reads DAGVTQSPTHLIKTRGQQVTLRCSPKSGHDTVSWYQQALGQGPQFIFQYYEEEERQRGNFPDRFSGHQFPNYSSELNVNALLLGDSALYLCASSFAVQETQYFGPGTRLLVL.

At least ten counts were recorded for this clonotype. J is TRBJ2-5 and V is TRBV27; TRBD2 matches 7 bases. CDR1 is MNHEY, CDR2 SMNVEV, per germline (reference sequence). With 4 bases clipped from V and 3 bases from J, the junction kept 8 bases outside the gene matches. The CDR3 covers 15 residues. CDR3 in DNA: TGTGCCAGCAGTTCCCAGCGGGGCTTCGAAGAGACCCAGTACTTC. Translation gives CASSSQRGFEETQYF.

This clonotype was seen repeatedly, ten times or more. This chain links TRBV29-1 with TRBJ2-7, with TRBD2 identical over 7 bases. The germline V gene encodes CDR1 SQVTM and CDR2 ANQGSEA. This CDR3 is 13 amino acids long. J lost 5 bases, V lost 5 bases, and 9 bases had no gene match. CDR3: CSVNGRTGDEQYF. CDR3 nucleotide sequence: TGCAGCGTTAACGGGAGGACGGGCGACGAGCAGTACTTC.

This chain connects TRBV5-1 to TRBJ2-3; 7 positions match TRBD2. The CDR3 consists of 17 residues. J lost 4 bases, V lost 4 bases, and 15 bases had no gene match. Germline CDR1 and CDR2: SGHRS and YFSETQ. The CDR3: CASSLPSEGGQADTQYF. The DNA of the CDR3 is TGCGCCAGCAGCCTCCCGTCGGAGGGAGGGCAGGCAGATACGCAGTATTTT.

This clonotype has a count of ten or more. Here the CDR3 reads CASRNRDTLAGSTDTQYF. The CDR3 region has the DNA TGTGCCAGCAGAAACAGGGACACCTTAGCGGGGTCCACAGATACGCAGTATTTT. The rearrangement uses TRBV11-1 and TRBJ2-3; 8 bases match TRBD2. Germline V gene data show CDR1 as SGHAT and CDR2 as FQDESV (reference sequence). This CDR3 spans 18 amino acids. J was trimmed by 2 bases and V by 6 bases; bases with no gene match: 16.

This chain joins TRBV14 and TRBJ2-7; TRBD2 might be the D (5 bases). The CDR3 covers 15 residues. CDR1 and CDR2 (germline): SGHDN, FVKESK. Deletions cut 3 bases from V and 5 bases from J, with 17 bases between. The CDR3 DNA sequence: TGTGCCAGCAGCCACACACCCGGATTGGGAGACGAGCAGTACTTC. This sequence encodes CASSHTPGLGDEQYF.

The gene calls are TRBV9 and TRBJ2-7, with D possibly being TRBD2 (6 bases). This CDR3 has 14 amino acids. Trimming removed 3 bases at V and 2 bases at J, with 12 bases between. Germline V lookup: CDR1 SGDLS, CDR2 YYNGEE. For the CDR3, the DNA is TGTGCCAGCAGCGACGGGACTGGACCCTACGAGCAGTACTTC. As protein: CASSDGTGPYEQYF.

V and J are TRBV3-1 and TRBJ1-5; possible D gene TRBD1, 5 bases. The CDR3 consists of 16 residues. Germline V CDR1 and CDR2: LGHDT, YNNKEL (reference sequence). V gave up 2 bases and J gave up 5 bases, with 16 bases separating them. CDR3 amino acids: CASSQRGIEGDQPQHF. The CDR3 nucleotides are TGTGCCAGCAGCCAACGGGGGATCGAGGGTGATCAGCCCCAGCATTTT.

In its sample, this clonotype was seen once. J is TRBJ1-1 and V is TRBV7-2; no firm D call. The germline V and J ends were trimmed by 2 bases and 4 bases, with 14 bases remaining between them. CDR3 length: 15 amino acids. Germline V gene data show CDR1 as SGHTA and CDR2 as FQGNSA. In DNA form, the CDR3 reads TGTGCCAGCAGCTTACTGCCCAGAAACCGCACTGAAGCTTTCTTT. Amino acids: CASSLLPRNRTEAFF.

This clonotype has a handful of counts. V gene TRBV20-1 combines with J gene TRBJ2-7, with TRBD1 identical over 10 bases. V lost 0 bases and J lost 4; bases outside the gene matches: 3. CDR3 length: 14 residues. The V gene's germline CDR1 is DFQATT and CDR2 SNEGSKA (reference sequence). The CDR3 sequence: CSAREPGQGYEQYF. For the CDR3, the DNA is TGCAGTGCTAGAGAACCGGGACAGGGGTACGAGCAGTACTTC.

CDR3 loop: CASSPTDSFYEQYF. The CDR3 nucleotides are TGTGCCAGCAGTCCTACCGACAGCTTTTACGAGCAGTACTTC. The chain recombines TRBV6-1 with TRBJ2-7; weak D call: TRBD1 (5 bases). The CDR3 is 14 residues long. The V end was cut by 5 bases, the J end by 4 bases, with 15 bases between. From germline, CDR1 is MNHNS and CDR2 SASEGT.

V usage is TRBV3-1 and J usage is TRBJ2-5; TRBD2 aligns across 8 bases. Germline-derived CDR1 and CDR2 are LGHDT and YNNKEL (reference sequence). CDR3 size: 18 residues. V was pared by 3 bases and J by 4 bases, with 16 bases of the junction left unmatched. This CDR3 reads CASSQLGLAPPPPETQYF. CDR3 nucleotides: TGTGCCAGCAGCCAGCTAGGACTAGCTCCACCCCCCCCAGAGACCCAGTACTTC.

Ten or more counts support this clonotype. V is TRBV29-1 and J is TRBJ2-2; D gene uncertain. CDR1 and CDR2 (germline): SQVTM, ANQGSEA. The ends were cut back, 7 bases at V and 7 bases at J, with 13 bases in the middle. The CDR3 is made up of 12 amino acids. This CDR3 reads CSGKLQSGELFF. In nucleotides, the CDR3 is TGCAGCGGCAAACTACAGAGCGGGGAGCTGTTTTTT.

This clonotype was seen at least ten times. The rearrangement links TRBV11-2 to TRBJ1-4; possible D gene TRBD1, 6 bases. The germline gives CDR1 SGHAT, CDR2 FQNNGV. V lost 6 bases and J lost 5, with 13 bases in between. This CDR3 is 14 amino acids long. CDR3 loop: CASRPGGGNEKLFF. The CDR3 nucleotides read TGTGCCAGCAGGCCCGGGGGCGGGAATGAAAAACTGTTTTTT. The full variable domain, rest sourced from reference TRBV11-2 and TRBJ1-4, is EAGVAQSPRYKIIEKRQSVAFWCNPISGHATLYWYQQILGQGPKLLIQFQNNGVVDDSQLPKDRFSAERLKGVDSTLKIQPAKLEDSAVYLCASRPGGGNEKLFFGSGTQLSVL.

This clonotype showed up just a few times. The rearrangement links TRBV20-1 to TRBJ2-1, with TRBD2 matching 7 bases. CDR1 and CDR2 (germline): DFQATT, SNEGSKA (reference sequence). V lost 6 bases and J lost 9; bases outside the gene matches: 17. CDR3 length equals 15 residues. As DNA, the CDR3 is TGCAGTGCAAGGCTAGCGGTAGCGGAGATGACTGAGCAGTTCTTC. As protein: CSARLAVAEMTEQFF.